These T cell receptor beta chains were read from a single sample in a study of T cells after yellow fever vaccination. MiXCR, run by TCRdb on the 5' RACE reads, gives a single entry per CDR3 protein. The sample lists tens of thousands of distinct CDR3 sequences; around 5.5% were seen once. The specimen was PBMCs, either bulk or a sorted T-cell subset (CD4+, CD8+, memory, or dextramer-sorted; not recorded which), collected 15 days after the yellow fever booster vaccination. These receptors all stem from a man younger than 45 who received the YFV17D yellow fever vaccine. CDR3s include the opening cysteine and the closing phenylalanine or tryptophan. D genes are given only for firm matches. Clone size is given as how often the clone was seen (once, few, many) or a class if it is expanded.

d_call	v_call	j_call	clone_size	cdr3_nt	cdr3_aa
NA	TRBV7-9	TRBJ2-7	many	TGTGCCAGCAGCTTCAGGGGTCGGTACGAGCAGTACTTC	CASSFRGRYEQYF
TRBD1	TRBV5-1	TRBJ1-2	many	TGCGCCAGCAGCAACACAGGGGGATGGGCGGATGGCTACACCTTC	CASSNTGGWADGYTF
TRBD2	TRBV25-1	TRBJ2-7	many	TGTGCCAGCAGTGAGGGGGGACTAGCGTCCTCCTACGAGCAGTACTTC	CASSEGGLASSYEQYF
NA	TRBV11-2	TRBJ2-1	many	TGTGCCAGCAGCCTGCACCTAGCAGGCACCTACAATGAGCAGTTCTTC	CASSLHLAGTYNEQFF
NA	TRBV11-3	TRBJ2-1	many	TGTGCCAGCAGTGAGGGGGGAGATAATTACAATGAGCAGTTCTTC	CASSEGGDNYNEQFF
NA	TRBV6-4	TRBJ2-1	many	TGTGCCAGCAGTGACGGCGGGGCCGACAATGAGCAGTTCTTC	CASSDGGADNEQFF
TRBD2	TRBV10-2	TRBJ2-3	many	TGCGCCAGCATGATCGGACTAGCGGGAGGGGATACGCAGTATTTT	CASMIGLAGGDTQYF
TRBD1	TRBV19	TRBJ1-4	many	TGTGCCAGTAGCCCCGGGACAGGGTTTGAAAAACTGTTTTTT	CASSPGTGFEKLFF
TRBD2	TRBV20-1	TRBJ2-7	many	TGCAGTGCTAGAAAGCGGGGTTCCTACGAGCAGTACTTC	CSARKRGSYEQYF
TRBD1	TRBV5-1	TRBJ2-2	many	TGCGCCAGCAGCCCCACAGGGGTCGGATCTTCCGGGGAGCTGTTTTTT	CASSPTGVGSSGELFF
TRBD2	TRBV20-1	TRBJ2-7	many	TGCAGTGCTAGTGCTAGCGGGAGGGCCGTGTTCTACGAGCAGTACTTC	CSASASGRAVFYEQYF
NA	TRBV3-1	TRBJ1-2	many	TGTGCCAGCAGCCAAGATTCACAGGGTCGCTATGGCTACACCTTC	CASSQDSQGRYGYTF
NA	TRBV29-1	TRBJ1-2	many	TGCAGCGTCATCCGGCAGGGGTCCTATGGCTACACCTTC	CSVIRQGSYGYTF
NA	TRBV30	TRBJ2-1	many	TGTGCCTGGAGTGTAGGAGGTCCCTACAATGAGCAGTTCTTC	CAWSVGGPYNEQFF
NA	TRBV7-2	TRBJ2-3	many	TGTGCCAGCAGCTTAGCGCGGGAAGAGTGGACGCAGTATTTT	CASSLAREEWTQYF
TRBD2	TRBV3-1	TRBJ2-4	many	TGTGCCAGCAGCCAAGCTAGCGGGGCTCTAAACATTCAGTACTTC	CASSQASGALNIQYF
NA	TRBV20-1	TRBJ2-1	many	TGCAGTGCTAGAGAGAGCCATGGGCAGTTCTTC	CSARESHGQFF
TRBD1	TRBV20-1	TRBJ1-5	many	TGCAGTGCCCCCACCGGGACAGGAGATCAGCCCCAGCATTTT	CSAPTGTGDQPQHF
NA	TRBV7-2	TRBJ1-6	many	TGTGCCAGCAGCCCCAGGGGCCGACCGGATTCACCCCTCCACTTT	CASSPRGRPDSPLHF
NA	TRBV6-6	TRBJ2-1	many	TGTGCCAGCAGTATAGGCCCCGTCCGGGTTGAGCAGTTCTTC	CASSIGPVRVEQFF
NA	TRBV18	TRBJ2-7	many	TGTGCCAGCTCATCGGGAGCCTCATCCTACGAGCAGTACTTC	CASSSGASSYEQYF
NA	TRBV20-1	TRBJ2-1	many	TGCAGTGCTCCGCTCTGGAATGAGCAGTTCTTC	CSAPLWNEQFF
NA	TRBV24-1	TRBJ2-2	many	TGTGCCACCAGTGCCCGGGACCAGCTCACCGGGGAGCTGTTTTTT	CATSARDQLTGELFF
NA	TRBV6-1	TRBJ2-7	many	TGTGCCAGCAGCAAAGGACAGCTAGCTTACGAGCAGTACTTC	CASSKGQLAYEQYF
NA	TRBV7-7	TRBJ2-7	medium-sized	TGTGCCAGCAGCTTTCAGGAAGGCGGCGCCTACGAGCAGTACTTC	CASSFQEGGAYEQYF
TRBD1	TRBV20-1	TRBJ1-4	many	TGCAGTGCTAGGGTGGACAGGGGGAGACGTAATGAAAAACTGTTTTTT	CSARVDRGRRNEKLFF
TRBD2	TRBV29-1	TRBJ2-3	many	TGCAGCGTTGAGGAGGGAGGGGGCACAGATACGCAGTATTTT	CSVEEGGGTDTQYF